The 4 T cell receptor beta chains below come from one sample, sequenced in a study of blood T cell repertoires in COVID-19 (dated by TCRdb to between 2020 and 2021). Library construction relied on the immunoSEQ multiplex PCR assay. As stored in TCRdb, this immuneACCESS dataset retains in-frame rearrangements with V and J assigned. A fraction of the clones does not appear; measured against another copy, unresolved V genes explain less than half of the discrepancy, and the remainder lacks a known reason. Here the sample has about 500,000 clones; less than 90% occur a single time. The ten largest clonotypes hold roughly 8% of the sample. The sequencing input was peripheral blood. These receptors came from a woman between 45 and 60 years old with COVID-19, enrolled during active disease.

The CDR3 loop is CASSGWEGPYNEQFF. The CDR3, as DNA: TGTGCCAGCAGCGGGTGGGAGGGTCCCTACAATGAGCAGTTCTTC. J is TRBJ2-1 and V is TRBV7-9; TRBD2 matches 7 bases. Germline CDR1 SEHNR, CDR2 FQNEAQ (reference sequence). The CDR3 loop spans 15 amino acids. The trim removed 5 bases at V and 2 bases at J, leaving 6 bases unmatched.

The CDR3 protein is CASSPLGLAGGRLYEQYF. CDR3 nucleotides: TGTGCCAGCAGCCCCCTGGGACTAGCGGGGGGGCGACTATACGAGCAGTACTTC. The rearrangement links TRBV2 to TRBJ2-7, with 16 nucleotides matching TRBD2. Trimming removed 6 bases from V and 4 bases from J; junction bases left unmatched: 12. The germline CDR1 and CDR2 sequences are SNHLY and FYNNEI. This CDR3 region has 18 residues.

The count of this clone is one. V gene TRBV28 combines with J gene TRBJ2-7, with a tentative D call TRBD2 (5 bases). CDR3 length: 15 residues. Trimming shortened V by 7 bases and J by 6 bases, and 22 bases separated the two germline ends. Per the germline V gene, CDR1 is MDHEN and CDR2 is SYDVKM. CDR3 DNA sequence: TGTGCCAGCACGCCGAGCGCGGGCCTTGGAGGCGAGCAGTACTTC. It encodes CASTPSAGLGGEQYF.

In this sample, this clone turned up once. V usage is TRBV24-1 and J usage is TRBJ1-5, with TRBD1 as a possible D gene (5 bases). V gave up 4 bases and J gave up 4 bases, with 10 bases separating them. The CDR3 covers 14 residues. CDR1 is KGHDR and CDR2 is SFDVKD in the germline V gene. The CDR3 loop is CATSDAGVNQPQHF. The CDR3 DNA reads as TGTGCCACCAGTGACGCGGGGGTGAATCAGCCCCAGCATTTT.